Described below is a single TCR beta chain sequence and its context. Its antigen is unidentified. These data are taken from a study of cytomegalovirus exposure and HLA in healthy donors. Study-wide points: According to a later analysis, most TCR beta chains associated with CMV appeared HLA-restricted. Researchers catalogued 150 or so TCR beta chains as cytomegalovirus-associated.

Amplification used 60 Vbeta primers and 13 Jbeta primers. Only in-frame clones appear in the TCRdb table, and some are missing; sequencing was by immunoSEQ multiplex PCR. Among some 180,000 clones listed, 77% were seen once. Material for sequencing was PBMCs. This TCR was sampled from a man younger than 35 in good health and CMV-seronegative.

This CDR3 reads CASSFDSSGGTDTQYF. CDR3 in DNA: TGCGCCAGCAGCTTTGACTCGTCGGGGGGCACAGATACGCAGTATTTT. V is TRBV5-1 and J is TRBJ2-3; the D gene is possibly TRBD2 (6 bases). V gave up 2 bases and J gave up 1 base, with 14 bases separating them. CDR1 is SGHRS, CDR2 YFSETQ, per germline. The CDR3 consists of 16 residues.